These T cell receptor beta chains were read from a single sample in a study of Graves' ophthalmopathy and Graves' hyperthyroidism. MiXCR was run by TCRdb on the multiplex PCR reads, yielding one entry per CDR3 protein. The sample has about 370,000 distinct CDR3 sequences, approximately 18% seen once. What was sequenced was peripheral blood. The receptors derive from an adult woman with stable Graves' hyperthyroidism. Both conserved end residues are part of each CDR3. The D gene is left open where the match is weak. Clone sizes are given selectively: once, few, many, or a class where the clone is expanded.

CDR3aa: CSARDGDSSKETQYF; CDR3nt: TGCAGTGCTAGAGACGGGGACAGTTCTAAAGAGACCCAGTACTTC; d_gene: TRBD1; v_gene: TRBV20-1; abundance: many; j_gene: TRBJ2-5
CDR3aa: CASAASGRAGEQYF; CDR3nt: TGTGCCAGCGCGGCTAGCGGGAGGGCCGGCGAGCAGTACTTC; d_gene: TRBD2; v_gene: TRBV28; abundance: many; j_gene: TRBJ2-7
CDR3aa: CASSERGLGELFF; CDR3nt: TGTGCCAGCAGTGAAAGGGGGTTAGGGGAGCTGTTTTTT; d_gene: NA; v_gene: TRBV2; abundance: many; j_gene: TRBJ2-2
CDR3aa: CASSQIGIANQPQHF; CDR3nt: TGTGCCAGCAGCCAAATCGGGATAGCGAATCAGCCTCAGCATTTT; d_gene: NA; v_gene: TRBV12-3/TRBV12-4; abundance: NA; j_gene: TRBJ1-5
CDR3aa: CASSKTQQETQYF; CDR3nt: TGTGCCAGCAGCAAGACCCAGCAAGAGACCCAGTACTTC; d_gene: NA; v_gene: TRBV9; abundance: many; j_gene: TRBJ2-5
CDR3aa: CASKGGGLLYEQYF; CDR3nt: TGTGCCAGCAAAGGGGGCGGGTTACTATACGAGCAGTACTTC; d_gene: TRBD1; v_gene: TRBV28; abundance: many; j_gene: TRBJ2-7
CDR3aa: CASKKKTLVRSGSSYEQYF; CDR3nt: TGTGCCAGCAAAAAAAAGACGCTAGTTCGAAGCGGGAGCTCCTACGAGCAGTACTTC; d_gene: TRBD2; v_gene: TRBV25-1; abundance: NA; j_gene: TRBJ2-7
CDR3aa: CAAQREEDTGELFF; CDR3nt: TGTGCCGCTCAGCGGGAGGAGGACACCGGGGAGCTGTTTTTT; d_gene: TRBD2; v_gene: TRBV6-2/TRBV6-3; abundance: few; j_gene: TRBJ2-2
CDR3aa: CASSSPGLAGGNEQYF; CDR3nt: TGTGCCAGCAGTTCACCGGGACTAGCGGGAGGGAACGAGCAGTACTTC; d_gene: TRBD2; v_gene: TRBV28; abundance: many; j_gene: TRBJ2-7
CDR3aa: CASSPHDRLGYEQYF; CDR3nt: TGTGCCAGCAGTCCACACGACAGGTTGGGGTACGAGCAGTACTTC; d_gene: NA; v_gene: TRBV12-3/TRBV12-4; abundance: NA; j_gene: TRBJ2-7
CDR3aa: CASSDTSNTEAFF; CDR3nt: TGTGCCAGCAGTGATACATCGAACACTGAAGCTTTCTTT; d_gene: NA; v_gene: TRBV6-1; abundance: many; j_gene: TRBJ1-1
CDR3aa: CATSKHRPGLAENTGELFF; CDR3nt: TGTGCCACCAGTAAGCATCGACCGGGACTAGCGGAGAACACCGGGGAGCTGTTTTTT; d_gene: TRBD2; v_gene: TRBV24-1; abundance: many; j_gene: TRBJ2-2
CDR3aa: CASSGGGGWETQYF; CDR3nt: TGTGCCAGCAGTGGGGGAGGCGGTTGGGAGACCCAGTACTTC; d_gene: NA; v_gene: TRBV12-3/TRBV12-4; abundance: few; j_gene: TRBJ2-5
CDR3aa: CASRISNGLTYEQYF; CDR3nt: TGTGCCAGCAGGATATCAAATGGACTTACTTACGAGCAGTACTTC; d_gene: NA; v_gene: TRBV2; abundance: many; j_gene: TRBJ2-7
CDR3aa: CASSLVGSSGNTIYF; CDR3nt: TGTGCCAGCAGCTTAGTCGGCAGCTCTGGAAACACCATATATTTT; d_gene: NA; v_gene: TRBV7-2; abundance: few; j_gene: TRBJ1-3
CDR3aa: CAIKMTGTEAFF; CDR3nt: TGTGCCATCAAAATGACAGGGACTGAAGCTTTCTTT; d_gene: TRBD1; v_gene: TRBV10-3; abundance: many; j_gene: TRBJ1-1
CDR3aa: CASSLLATGELFF; CDR3nt: TGTGCCAGCAGCCTGCTAGCGACCGGGGAGCTGTTTTTT; d_gene: NA; v_gene: TRBV7-2; abundance: many; j_gene: TRBJ2-2
CDR3aa: CASSLGGGTTQPQHF; CDR3nt: TGCGCCAGCAGCTTGGGAGGGGGCACCACTCAGCCCCAGCATTTT; d_gene: TRBD1; v_gene: TRBV5-1; abundance: few; j_gene: TRBJ1-5
CDR3aa: CASSSAYLEQYF; CDR3nt: TGTGCCAGCAGCTCAGCCTATCTGGAGCAGTACTTC; d_gene: NA; v_gene: TRBV3-1; abundance: few; j_gene: TRBJ2-7
CDR3aa: CASSPDRGGSPLHF; CDR3nt: TGCGCCAGCAGCCCCGACAGGGGAGGTTCACCCCTCCACTTT; d_gene: TRBD1; v_gene: TRBV5-1; abundance: many; j_gene: TRBJ1-6
CDR3aa: CASSLGQISNQPQHF; CDR3nt: TGTGCCAGCAGTTTAGGTCAGATAAGCAATCAGCCCCAGCATTTT; d_gene: NA; v_gene: TRBV12-3/TRBV12-4; abundance: many; j_gene: TRBJ1-5
CDR3aa: CASSSGGGSSYEQYF; CDR3nt: TGTGCCAGCAGTTCCGGCGGCGGGAGCTCCTACGAGCAGTACTTC; d_gene: TRBD2; v_gene: TRBV28; abundance: many; j_gene: TRBJ2-7